This T cell receptor beta chain was found in a study of blood T cell repertoires in COVID-19. The overall study: Samples taken during acute and convalescent COVID-19 were collected in the United States, Italy and Spain. From T cells, B-cell-depleted T cells, or PBMCs came the material, which was cDNA or gDNA.

No more than 2 weeks before study entry, exposed participants had met a case of COVID-19. V was cut by 0 bases and J by 7 bases, with 15 bases left in between. This CDR3 spans 15 amino acids. Germline V gene lookup returns CDR1 LGHDT and CDR2 YNNKEL (reference sequence). The method was immunoSEQ multiplex PCR; TCRdb's version includes in-frame clones alone and lacks a portion of them. This sample carries fewer than 250,000 clones, 75% to 90% of them seen once, and the ten largest clones take roughly 0.95%. Sequenced sample: PBMCs or T cells enriched from blood (not recorded which). This sequence originates from a man aged 50-59 years who had been exposed to COVID-19. This chain links TRBV3-1 (or the pseudogene TRBV3-2) with TRBJ2-5; a possible D gene is TRBD2 (6 bases). CDR3 region: CASSQEGLRKVTQYF. Here the CDR3 DNA reads TGTGCCAGCAGCCAAGAGGGACTGCGGAAAGTGACCCAGTACTTC.